These 25 T cell receptor beta chains were all obtained from the same sample, sequenced in a study of human T cells and chemical hapten exposure. MiXCR, applied by TCRdb to the RACE reads, yields one record per CDR3 protein. This sample carries 85,000 to 120,000 distinct CDR3 sequences, roughly 12% of them seen once, and the ten largest clones take roughly 1.5%. The time point is: pre-sensitization, week 0. The treatment here: therapeutic diphenylcyclopropenone sensitization with weekly scalp DPC. Sequencing was performed on whole blood, taken in connection with sensitization to the hapten diphenylcyclopropenone (DPC). Receptors originate from a woman aged 50 to 65 with alopecia areata. Some clones in this sample may be carry-over from other donors' samples.

This clonotype occurred a few times. The V and J genes are TRBV20-1 and TRBJ2-1, with a possible D match to TRBD2 (6 bases). This CDR3 comprises 15 residues. Germline V lookup: CDR1 DFQATT, CDR2 SNEGSKA (reference sequence). Trimming removed 0 bases at V and 4 bases at J, with 13 bases between. CDR3 in amino acids: CSAREGRGTYNEQFF. DNA of the CDR3: TGCAGTGCTAGAGAAGGTCGAGGGACTTACAATGAGCAGTTCTTC.

This clonotype was recorded a few times. The chain has TRBV6-5 and TRBJ1-2; 8 bases are a match to TRBD1. The V gene's germline CDR1 is MNHEY and CDR2 SVGAGI. The V segment lost 7 bases and the J segment 7 bases; nucleotides outside the gene matches: 8. CDR3 length: 13 amino acids. CDR3 in amino acids: CASTRDRGFGYTF. In DNA, the CDR3 is TGTGCCAGCACCCGTGACAGGGGTTTTGGCTACACCTTC.

This clonotype occurred a few times. The chain has TRBV7-9 and TRBJ1-6; D is ambiguous. The CDR3 contains 17 residues. Germline V gives CDR1 SEHNR, CDR2 FQNEAQ (reference sequence). Trimming removed 1 base at V and 7 bases at J, with 17 bases between. The CDR3 protein is CASSLGGSDLLNSPLHF. The DNA for the CDR3 is TGTGCCAGCAGCTTAGGTGGATCGGACCTACTCAATTCACCCCTCCACTTT.

CDR3 residues: CASSNRGHNEKLFF. The CDR3 region has the DNA TGTGCCAGCAGTAACAGGGGGCATAATGAAAAACTGTTTTTT. The chain couples TRBV6-5 to TRBJ1-4; 9 positions match TRBD1. The germline CDR1 and CDR2 sequences are MNHEY and SVGAGI. V gave up 5 bases and J gave up 4 bases; unmatched junction bases: 2. The CDR3 runs 14 residues.

This clonotype was detected a few times. The V gene is TRBV5-1, the J gene TRBJ2-7; TRBD1 agrees at 9 bases. The CDR3 extends over 14 amino acids. Germline V gives CDR1 SGHRS, CDR2 YFSETQ. Unmatched junction bases numbered 8, after V lost 5 bases and J lost 5 bases. In DNA form, the CDR3 reads TGCGCCAGCAGACAAGGGACAGGGAACAACGAGCAGTACTTC. Translation: CASRQGTGNNEQYF.

This clonotype was seen only a few times. The gene calls are TRBV6-6 and TRBJ2-5; 8 positions match TRBD1. This CDR3 has 17 amino acids. The germline V gene has CDR1 MNHNY and CDR2 SVGAGI (reference sequence). Trimming removed 6 bases from V and 2 bases from J; junction bases left unmatched: 14. In DNA form, the CDR3 reads TGTGCCAGCAGGGCCACCCTCCGACAGGGGCCTCAAGAGACCCAGTACTTC. Amino acid sequence: CASRATLRQGPQETQYF.

The chain joins TRBV28 to TRBJ1-2; 7 bases map to TRBD1. The ends lost 3 bases at V and 7 bases at J; junction bases unmatched: 11. Germline V gene sequence: CDR1 MDHEN, CDR2 SYDVKM. CDR3 length: 15 residues. The CDR3 region is CASSLSGGRLGGYTF. In nucleotides, the CDR3 is TGTGCCAGCAGTTTGTCAGGGGGTCGGCTGGGTGGCTACACCTTC.

V is TRBV3-1 and J is TRBJ1-1, with D unresolved. Germline loops: CDR1 LGHDT, CDR2 YNNKEL (reference sequence). The CDR3 length is 14 residues. V lost 4 bases to trimming and J lost 2 bases, with 11 bases between them. The CDR3 nucleotides read TGTGCCAGCAGCCCCACAAGGCTAAACACTGAAGCTTTCTTT. Protein: CASSPTRLNTEAFF.

This clonotype was observed at least ten times. This rearrangement joins TRBV10-3 to TRBJ1-1, with 7 nucleotides matching TRBD1. V trimming: 8 bases; J trimming: 1 base; junction bases outside the gene matches: 16. Germline CDR1 ENHRY, CDR2 SYGVKD. This CDR3 spans 17 amino acids. The CDR3 nucleotides are TGTGCCATCGGGCAACACAGGGGAAATAGGGAGAACACTGAAGCTTTCTTT. The encoded protein is CAIGQHRGNRENTEAFF.

The rearrangement joins TRBV6-2 or TRBV6-3 to TRBJ2-3; D remains ambiguous. V was trimmed by 6 bases and J by 4 bases, leaving 11 bases between them. This CDR3 contains 13 residues. The germline CDR1 and CDR2 sequences are MNHEY and SVGEGT. In DNA form, the CDR3 reads TGTGCCAGCAGCAAGACTCGGCCAGATACGCAGTATTTT. Amino acids: CASSKTRPDTQYF.

This clonotype turned up a few times. The chain links TRBV6-1 to TRBJ1-5; D is undetermined. Trimming took 6 bases from V and 6 from J, leaving 12 bases between them. The CDR3 is 13 amino acids. Germline V gene sequence: CDR1 MNHNS, CDR2 SASEGT. This CDR3 reads CASSDHSGQPQHF. The CDR3 coding sequence is TGTGCCAGCAGCGACCATTCTGGTCAGCCCCAGCATTTT.

This clonotype was recorded a few times. The rearrangement joins TRBV3-1 to TRBJ1-1; 10 positions match TRBD1. This CDR3 comprises 12 residues. Germline V gene lookup returns CDR1 LGHDT and CDR2 YNNKEL (reference sequence). Trimming took 7 bases from V and 11 from J; bases not matched to a gene: 7. The CDR3, as DNA: TGTGCCAGCATCTCCGGGACAGGGGACGCTTTCTTT. The encoded protein is CASISGTGDAFF.

The V call is TRBV5-1, the J call TRBJ2-5; TRBD1 aligns across 8 bases. The CDR3 is made up of 16 amino acids. Trimming at V came to 2 bases and at J to 5 bases, leaving 11 bases not matched to a gene. CDR1 is SGHRS and CDR2 is YFSETQ in the germline V gene. CDR3 sequence reads: CASSFSTGVIKETQYF. CDR3 sequence (DNA): TGCGCCAGCAGCTTCTCGACAGGGGTAATCAAGGAGACCCAGTACTTC.

In its sample, this clonotype was seen a few times. The chain has TRBV7-2 and TRBJ2-2, with a weak D call TRBD2 (5 bases). The CDR3 is 15 amino acids. Per the germline V gene, CDR1 is SGHTA and CDR2 is FQGNSA. Trimming cost V 5 bases and J 2 bases, with 12 bases left between them. The CDR3 region has the DNA TGTGCCAGCAGCCGGGATATGGGAAACACCGGGGAGCTGTTTTTT. Translating it yields CASSRDMGNTGELFF.

Comment on this clonotype: A much larger clonotype is one base distant, so this may be a read error. The rearrangement links TRBV2 to TRBJ1-5; TRBD1 is a possible D gene (5 bases). CDR3 size: 14 residues. V lost 3 bases to trimming and J lost 5 bases, with 11 bases between them. Germline assignment: CDR1 SNHLY and CDR2 FYNNEI. DNA of the CDR3: TGTGCCAGCAGTGAGGGGGACGGATATCAGCCCCAGCATTTT. Translated, it gives CASSEGDGYQPQHF.

The J gene is TRBJ2-3, the V gene TRBV7-9; perhaps TRBD2 as D (5 bases). Germline V CDR1 and CDR2: SEHNR, FQNEAQ (reference sequence). This CDR3 comprises 16 residues. V lost 3 bases and J lost 3, with 16 bases in between. The CDR3 sequence: CASSLPRDGVTDTQYF. The DNA of the CDR3 is TGTGCCAGCAGCTTGCCGAGGGATGGGGTGACAGATACGCAGTATTTT.

This clonotype was seen a few times. The chain carries TRBV28 and TRBJ2-7; D uncertain. The CDR3 covers 11 residues. Germline V gene sequence: CDR1 MDHEN, CDR2 SYDVKM. Between the trimmed V and J ends, which lost 3 bases and 9 bases, there was a span of 9 bases. As DNA, the CDR3 is TGTGCCAGCAGTTTTGGTAAGGCGCAGTACTTC. Translating gives CASSFGKAQYF.

The V gene is TRBV28, the J gene TRBJ2-7; D unresolved. Germline V gene lookup returns CDR1 MDHEN and CDR2 SYDVKM. V lost 8 bases to trimming and J lost 2 bases, with 10 bases between them. CDR3 size: 12 residues. Here the CDR3 DNA reads TGTGCCAGCTCCTGGAGCCCCTACGAGCAGTACTTC. Amino acid sequence: CASSWSPYEQYF.

The CDR3 sequence: CASSTPGTGGANYGYTF. The DNA for the CDR3 is TGTGCCAGCAGTACCCCCGGGACAGGGGGCGCAAACTATGGCTACACCTTC. This chain links TRBV28 with TRBJ1-2, with 12 bases lining up with TRBD1. In germline, CDR1 is MDHEN, CDR2 SYDVKM. V shed 5 bases and J 2 bases; nucleotides not matched to a gene: 9. This CDR3 is built from 17 residues.

Only a few counts were recorded for this clonotype. CDR3 protein: CASSLMGSTDTQYF. The CDR3 region has the DNA TGTGCCAGCAGCTTAATGGGGAGCACAGATACGCAGTATTTT. The chain carries TRBV7-6 and TRBJ2-3, with D hard to call. The germline gives CDR1 SGHVS, CDR2 FNYEAQ. Trimming shortened V by 2 bases and J by 0 bases, and 6 bases separated the two germline ends. The CDR3 spans 14 residues.

V usage is TRBV4-2 and J usage is TRBJ2-1; the match to TRBD2 covers 7 bases. Trimming at V came to 1 base and at J to 7 bases, leaving 10 bases not matched to a gene. The CDR3 consists of 16 residues. Germline CDR1 is LGHNA and CDR2 is YNFKEQ. For the CDR3, the DNA is TGTGCCAGCAGCCAAGGTGCGACTAGCTTTGAGAATGAGCAGTTCTTC. Its translation is CASSQGATSFENEQFF.

The chain carries TRBV2 and TRBJ2-3, with 9 bases fitting TRBD2. The CDR3 runs 21 residues. J gave up 0 bases and V 3 bases, and 19 bases lay outside the gene matches. The germline gives CDR1 SNHLY, CDR2 FYNNEI. The CDR3 protein is CASSDTLSSGGSFVSTDTQYF. The CDR3 DNA follows: TGTGCCAGCAGTGACACCTTGAGTAGCGGGGGCTCCTTCGTGAGCACAGATACGCAGTATTTT.

The gene calls are TRBV3-1 and TRBJ1-1; 7 bases fit TRBD1. CDR1 and CDR2 from the germline V gene are LGHDT and YNNKEL (reference sequence). V lost 4 bases, J lost 8 bases, and 7 bases stayed unmatched. The CDR3 has 13 amino acids. CDR3 residues: CASSPLQGLEAFF. For the CDR3, the DNA is TGTGCCAGCAGCCCACTACAGGGGTTGGAAGCTTTCTTT.

This clonotype was seen ten or more times. The chain has TRBV7-2 and TRBJ2-1; 11 bases are shared with TRBD2. J lost 5 bases, V lost 7 bases, and 7 bases had no gene match. The CDR3 is made up of 15 amino acids. The germline gives CDR1 SGHTA, CDR2 FQGNSA. CDR3 protein: CASNPGLAENNEQFF. CDR3 DNA sequence: TGTGCCAGCAACCCGGGACTAGCGGAAAACAATGAGCAGTTCTTC.

The rearrangement uses TRBV4-2 and TRBJ2-5; 8 nucleotides match TRBD1. CDR1 and CDR2 from the germline V gene are LGHNA and YNFKEQ. The CDR3 contains 15 residues. V lost 2 bases and J lost 4; bases outside the gene matches: 6. DNA for the CDR3: TGTGCCAGCAGCCAATCCCCAGGGGGCCCAGAGACCCAGTACTTC. Protein product: CASSQSPGGPETQYF.